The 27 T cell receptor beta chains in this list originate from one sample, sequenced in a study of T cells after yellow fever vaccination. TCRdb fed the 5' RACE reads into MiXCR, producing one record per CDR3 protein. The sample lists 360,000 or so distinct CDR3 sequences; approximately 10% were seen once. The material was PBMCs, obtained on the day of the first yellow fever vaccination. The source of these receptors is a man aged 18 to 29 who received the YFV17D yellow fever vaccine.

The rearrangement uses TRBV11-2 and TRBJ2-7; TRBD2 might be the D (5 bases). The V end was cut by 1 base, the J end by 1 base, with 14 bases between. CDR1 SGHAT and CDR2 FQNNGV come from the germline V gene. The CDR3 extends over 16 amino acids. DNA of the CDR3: TGTGCCAGCAGCTTAGTATCCGGGGTGGGGTCCTACGAGCAGTACTTC. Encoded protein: CASSLVSGVGSYEQYF.

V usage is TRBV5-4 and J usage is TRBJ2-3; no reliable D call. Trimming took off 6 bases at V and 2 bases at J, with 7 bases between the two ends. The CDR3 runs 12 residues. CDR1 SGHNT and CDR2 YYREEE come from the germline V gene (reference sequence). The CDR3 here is CASNDITDTQYF. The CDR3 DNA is TGTGCCAGCAACGACATCACAGATACGCAGTATTTT.

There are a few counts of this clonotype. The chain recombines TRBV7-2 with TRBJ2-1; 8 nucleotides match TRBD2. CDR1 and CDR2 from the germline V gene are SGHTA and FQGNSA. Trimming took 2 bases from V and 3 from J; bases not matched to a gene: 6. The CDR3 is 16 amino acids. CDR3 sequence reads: CASSLIRRGDYNEQFF. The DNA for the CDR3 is TGTGCCAGCAGCTTAATTAGGCGGGGGGACTACAATGAGCAGTTCTTC. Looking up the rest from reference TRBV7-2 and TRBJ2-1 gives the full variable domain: GAGVSQSPSNKVTEKGKDVELRCDPISGHTALYWYRQSLGQGLEFLIYFQGNSAPDKSGLPSDRFSAERTGGSVSTLTIQRTQQEDSAVYLCASSLIRRGDYNEQFFGPGTRLTVL.

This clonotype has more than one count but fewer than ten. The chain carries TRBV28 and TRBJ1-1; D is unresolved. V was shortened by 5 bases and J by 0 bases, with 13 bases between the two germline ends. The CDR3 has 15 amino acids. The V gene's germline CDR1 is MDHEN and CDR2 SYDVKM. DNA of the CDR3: TGTGCCAGCAGTCCTCCTGGTTCGATGAACACTGAAGCTTTCTTT. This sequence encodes CASSPPGSMNTEAFF.

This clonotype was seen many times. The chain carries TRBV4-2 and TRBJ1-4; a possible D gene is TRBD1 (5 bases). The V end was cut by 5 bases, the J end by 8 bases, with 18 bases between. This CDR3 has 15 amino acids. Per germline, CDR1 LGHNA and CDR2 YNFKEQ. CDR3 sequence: CASSGRPSGNEKLFF. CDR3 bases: TGTGCCAGCAGCGGGAGGCCCTCAGGGAACGAAAAACTGTTTTTT.

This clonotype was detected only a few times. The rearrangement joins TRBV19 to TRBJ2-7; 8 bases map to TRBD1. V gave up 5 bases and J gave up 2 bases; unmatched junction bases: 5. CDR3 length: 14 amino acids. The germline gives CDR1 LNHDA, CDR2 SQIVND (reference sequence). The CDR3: CASSADRATYEQYF. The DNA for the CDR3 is TGTGCCAGTAGTGCGGACAGGGCTACCTACGAGCAGTACTTC.

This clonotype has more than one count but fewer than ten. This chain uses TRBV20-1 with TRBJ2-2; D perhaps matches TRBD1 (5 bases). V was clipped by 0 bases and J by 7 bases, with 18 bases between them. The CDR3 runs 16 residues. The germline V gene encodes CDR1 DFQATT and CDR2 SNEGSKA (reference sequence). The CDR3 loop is CSARDLFKGRSGELFF. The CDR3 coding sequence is TGCAGTGCTAGAGATCTCTTCAAGGGGCGGAGCGGGGAGCTGTTTTTT.

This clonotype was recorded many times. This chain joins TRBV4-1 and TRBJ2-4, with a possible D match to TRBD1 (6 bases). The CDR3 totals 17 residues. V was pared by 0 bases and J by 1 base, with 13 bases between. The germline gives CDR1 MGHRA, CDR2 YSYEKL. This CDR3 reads CASSQDLAGAAKNIQYF. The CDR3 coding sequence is TGCGCCAGCAGCCAAGATTTGGCAGGGGCGGCCAAAAACATTCAGTACTTC.

The CDR3 spells CASPPPGGAMNTGELFF. CDR3 nucleotides: TGTGCCAGCCCCCCCCCGGGGGGGGCCATGAACACCGGGGAGCTGTTTTTT. The rearrangement joins TRBV7-8 to TRBJ2-2; TRBD2 matches 8 bases. Germline lookup yields CDR1 SGHVS and CDR2 FQNEAQ. The CDR3 consists of 17 residues. The V segment lost 8 bases and the J segment 1 base; nucleotides outside the gene matches: 12.

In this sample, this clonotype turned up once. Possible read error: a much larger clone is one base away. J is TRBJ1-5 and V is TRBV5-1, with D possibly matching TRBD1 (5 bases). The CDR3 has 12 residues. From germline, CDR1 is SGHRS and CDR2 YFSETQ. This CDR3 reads CASSLEGQPKHF. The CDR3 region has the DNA TGCGCCAGCAGCTTGGAGGGGCAGCCCAAGCATTTT.

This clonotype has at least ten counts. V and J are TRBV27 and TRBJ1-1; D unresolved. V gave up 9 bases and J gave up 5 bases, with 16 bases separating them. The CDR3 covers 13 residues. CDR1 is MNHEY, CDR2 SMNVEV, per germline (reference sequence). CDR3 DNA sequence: TGTGCCAGAGGCGAGGGAGGAGAGACTGAAGCTTTCTTT. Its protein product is CARGEGGETEAFF.

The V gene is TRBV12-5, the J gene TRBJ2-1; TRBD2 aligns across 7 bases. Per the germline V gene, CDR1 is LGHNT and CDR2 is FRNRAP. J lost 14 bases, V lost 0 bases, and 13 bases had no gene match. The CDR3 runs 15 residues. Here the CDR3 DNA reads TGTGCTAGTGGTTTGGTACGTAGCGGGCCCACGGAAAAGTTCTTC. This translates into CASGLVRSGPTEKFF.

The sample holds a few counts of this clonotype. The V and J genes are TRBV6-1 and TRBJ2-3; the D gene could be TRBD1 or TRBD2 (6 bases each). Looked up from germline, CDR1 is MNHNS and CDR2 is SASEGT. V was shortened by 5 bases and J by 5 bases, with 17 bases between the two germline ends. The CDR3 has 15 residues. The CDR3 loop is CASSPPGARGDTQYF. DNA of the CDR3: TGTGCCAGCAGTCCTCCGGGGGCCAGGGGAGATACGCAGTATTTT.

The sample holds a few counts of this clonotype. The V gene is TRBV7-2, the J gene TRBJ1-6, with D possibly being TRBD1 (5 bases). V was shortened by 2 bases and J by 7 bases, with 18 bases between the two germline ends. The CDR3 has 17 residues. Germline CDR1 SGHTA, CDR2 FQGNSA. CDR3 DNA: TGTGCCAGCAGCTTATATGTGTCTGCAGGGAGAAATTCACCCCTCCACTTT. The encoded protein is CASSLYVSAGRNSPLHF.

The CDR3 coding sequence is TGTGCCAGCGCAGTGGGCGGGAACTATGGCTACACCTTC. Amino acids: CASAVGGNYGYTF. The V gene is TRBV18, the J gene TRBJ1-2; D is uncertain. The germline CDR1 and CDR2 sequences are KGHSH and LQKENI. The V and J ends lost 8 bases and 2 bases respectively, with 12 bases between them. The CDR3 runs 13 residues. Full variable domain (outside the CDR3, taken from reference TRBV18 and TRBJ1-2): NAGVMQNPRHLVRRRGQEARLRCSPMKGHSHVYWYRQLPEEGLKFMVYLQKENIIDESGMPKERFSAEFPKEGPSILRIQQVVRGDSAAYFCASAVGGNYGYTFGSGTRLTVV.

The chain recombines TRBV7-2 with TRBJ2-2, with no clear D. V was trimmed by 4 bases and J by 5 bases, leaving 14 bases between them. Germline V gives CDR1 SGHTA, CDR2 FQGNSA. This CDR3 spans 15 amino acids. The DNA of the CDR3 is TGTGCCAGCAGCTACCGACGAAGCAGTACCGGGGAGCTGTTTTTT. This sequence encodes CASSYRRSSTGELFF.

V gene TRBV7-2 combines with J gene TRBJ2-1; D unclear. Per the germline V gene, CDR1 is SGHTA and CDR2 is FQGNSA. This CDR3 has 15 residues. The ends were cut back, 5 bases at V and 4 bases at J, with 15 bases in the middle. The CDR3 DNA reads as TGTGCCAGCAGCGGAAGGAACCCAGCGTACAATGAGCAGTTCTTC. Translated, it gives CASSGRNPAYNEQFF.

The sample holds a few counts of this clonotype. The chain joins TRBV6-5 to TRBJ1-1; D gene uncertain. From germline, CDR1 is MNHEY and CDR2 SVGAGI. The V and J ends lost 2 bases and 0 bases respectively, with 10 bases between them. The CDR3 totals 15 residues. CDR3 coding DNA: TGTGCCAGCAGTTACAAGGGTACAATGAACACTGAAGCTTTCTTT. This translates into CASSYKGTMNTEAFF.

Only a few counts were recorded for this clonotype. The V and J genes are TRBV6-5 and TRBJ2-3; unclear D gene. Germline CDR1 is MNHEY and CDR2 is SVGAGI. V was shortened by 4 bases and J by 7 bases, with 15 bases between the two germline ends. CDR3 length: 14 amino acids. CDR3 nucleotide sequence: TGTGCCAGCAGTTCTCTCTTGGACGGAAATACGCAGTATTTT. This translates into CASSSLLDGNTQYF.

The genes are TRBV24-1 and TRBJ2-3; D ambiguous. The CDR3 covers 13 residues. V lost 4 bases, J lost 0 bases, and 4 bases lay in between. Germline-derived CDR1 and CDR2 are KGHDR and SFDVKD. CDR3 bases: TGTGCCACCAGTGAGGTTAGCACAGATACGCAGTATTTT. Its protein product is CATSEVSTDTQYF.

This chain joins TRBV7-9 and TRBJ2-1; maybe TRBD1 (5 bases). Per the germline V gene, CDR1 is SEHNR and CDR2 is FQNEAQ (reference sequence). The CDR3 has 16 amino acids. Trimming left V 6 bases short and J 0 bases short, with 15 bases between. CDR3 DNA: TGTGCCAGCAGTTCTGTTACAGGAAGCTCCTACAATGAGCAGTTCTTC. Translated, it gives CASSSVTGSSYNEQFF.

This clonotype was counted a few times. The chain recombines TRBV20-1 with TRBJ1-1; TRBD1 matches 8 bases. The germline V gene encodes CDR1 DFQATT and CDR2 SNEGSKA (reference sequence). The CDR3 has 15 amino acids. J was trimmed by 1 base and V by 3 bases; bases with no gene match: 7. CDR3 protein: CSASGQGQPNTEAFF. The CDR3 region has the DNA TGCAGTGCTAGCGGACAGGGCCAACCGAACACTGAAGCTTTCTTT.

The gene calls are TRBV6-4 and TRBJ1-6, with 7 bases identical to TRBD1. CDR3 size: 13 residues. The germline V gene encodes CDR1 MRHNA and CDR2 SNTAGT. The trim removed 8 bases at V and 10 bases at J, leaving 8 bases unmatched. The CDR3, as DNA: TGTGCCAGCCGACAGGGATCAGGCTCACCCCTCCACTTT. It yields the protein CASRQGSGSPLHF.

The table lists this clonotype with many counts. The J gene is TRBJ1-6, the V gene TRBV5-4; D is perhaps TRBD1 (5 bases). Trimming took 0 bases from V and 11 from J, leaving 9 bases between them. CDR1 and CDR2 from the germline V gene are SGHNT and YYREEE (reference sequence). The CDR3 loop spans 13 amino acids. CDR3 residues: CASSLGQGTPLHF. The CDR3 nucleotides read TGTGCCAGCAGCTTGGGGCAGGGTACACCCCTCCACTTT.

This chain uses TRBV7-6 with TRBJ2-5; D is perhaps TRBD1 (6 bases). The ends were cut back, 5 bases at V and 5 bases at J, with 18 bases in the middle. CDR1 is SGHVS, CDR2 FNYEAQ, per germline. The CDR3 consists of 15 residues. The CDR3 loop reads CASSLLGGSGETQYF. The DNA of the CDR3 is TGTGCCAGCAGCCTACTAGGGGGAAGTGGGGAGACCCAGTACTTC.

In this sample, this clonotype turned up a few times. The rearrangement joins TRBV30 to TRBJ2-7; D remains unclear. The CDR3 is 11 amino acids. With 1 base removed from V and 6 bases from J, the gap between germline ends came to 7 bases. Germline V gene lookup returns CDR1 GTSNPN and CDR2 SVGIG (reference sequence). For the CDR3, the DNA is TGTGCCTGGAGTGACGTCGGCGAGCAGTACTTC. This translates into CAWSDVGEQYF.

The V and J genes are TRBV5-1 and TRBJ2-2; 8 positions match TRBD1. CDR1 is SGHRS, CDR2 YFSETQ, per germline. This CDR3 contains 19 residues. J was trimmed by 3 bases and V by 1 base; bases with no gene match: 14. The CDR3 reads CASSLPRTGLSRYTGELFF. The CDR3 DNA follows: TGCGCCAGCAGCTTGCCGCGGACAGGGCTAAGTCGGTACACCGGGGAGCTGTTTTTT.